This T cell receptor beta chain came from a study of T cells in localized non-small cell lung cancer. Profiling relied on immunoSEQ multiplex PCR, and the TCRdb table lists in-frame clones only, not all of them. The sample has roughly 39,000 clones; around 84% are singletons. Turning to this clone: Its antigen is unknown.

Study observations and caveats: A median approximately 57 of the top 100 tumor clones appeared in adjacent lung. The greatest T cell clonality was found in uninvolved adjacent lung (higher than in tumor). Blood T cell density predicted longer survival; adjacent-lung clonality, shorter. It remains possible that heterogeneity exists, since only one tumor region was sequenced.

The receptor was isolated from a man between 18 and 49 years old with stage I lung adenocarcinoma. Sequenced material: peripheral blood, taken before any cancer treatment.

The CDR3 nucleotides are TGTGCCATCAGCCCCTTTACAGATCTCCGAACTGGAAACACCATATATTTT. It codes for CAISPFTDLRTGNTIYF. The V gene is TRBV10-3, the J gene TRBJ1-3; D is undetermined. Germline CDR1 and CDR2: ENHRY and SYGVKD. This CDR3 is 17 amino acids long. Trimming removed 6 bases from V and 2 bases from J, with 20 bases in between.